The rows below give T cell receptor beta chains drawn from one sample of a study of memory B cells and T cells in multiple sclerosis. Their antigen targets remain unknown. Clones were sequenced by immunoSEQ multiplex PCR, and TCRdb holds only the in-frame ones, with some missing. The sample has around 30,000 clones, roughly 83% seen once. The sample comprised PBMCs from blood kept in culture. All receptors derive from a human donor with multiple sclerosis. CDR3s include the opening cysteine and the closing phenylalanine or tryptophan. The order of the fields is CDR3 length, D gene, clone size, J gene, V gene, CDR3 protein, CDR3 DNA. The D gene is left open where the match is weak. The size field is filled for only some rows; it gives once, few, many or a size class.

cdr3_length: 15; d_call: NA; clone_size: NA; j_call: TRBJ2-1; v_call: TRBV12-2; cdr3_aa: CASRLWGAMVNEQFF; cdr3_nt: TGTGCAAGTCGCTTGTGGGGGGCGATGGTAAATGAGCAGTTCTTC
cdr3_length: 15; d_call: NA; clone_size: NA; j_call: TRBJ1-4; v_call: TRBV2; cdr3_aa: CASSGEGATNEKLFF; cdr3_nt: TGTGCCAGCAGTGGAGAGGGTGCAACTAATGAAAAACTGTTTTTT
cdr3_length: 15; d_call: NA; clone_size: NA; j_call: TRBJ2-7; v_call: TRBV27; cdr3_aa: CASSLYPDTLYEQYF; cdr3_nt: TGTGCCAGCAGTTTATATCCGGACACCCTATACGAGCAGTACTTC
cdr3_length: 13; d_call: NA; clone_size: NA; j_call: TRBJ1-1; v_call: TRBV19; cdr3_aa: CASSIPARREAFF; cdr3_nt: TGTGCCAGTAGTATTCCAGCGCGCCGGGAAGCTTTCTTT
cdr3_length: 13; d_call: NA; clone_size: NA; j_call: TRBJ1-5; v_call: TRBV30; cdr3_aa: CAWSLPANQPQHF; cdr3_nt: TGTGCCTGGAGTTTACCGGCAAATCAGCCCCAGCATTTT
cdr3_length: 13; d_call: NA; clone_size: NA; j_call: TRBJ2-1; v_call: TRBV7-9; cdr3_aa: CASSSWAYNEQFF; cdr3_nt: TGTGCCAGCAGTAGTTGGGCCTACAATGAGCAGTTCTTC
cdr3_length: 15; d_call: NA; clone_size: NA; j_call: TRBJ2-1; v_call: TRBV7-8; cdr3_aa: CASSPGADGYNEQFF; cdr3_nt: TGTGCCAGCAGCCCGGGGGCCGACGGATACAATGAGCAGTTCTTC
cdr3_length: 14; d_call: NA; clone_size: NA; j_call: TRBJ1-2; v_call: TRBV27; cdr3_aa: CASSLGLQGYGYTF; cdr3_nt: TGTGCCAGCAGTTTGGGACTCCAGGGCTATGGCTACACCTTC
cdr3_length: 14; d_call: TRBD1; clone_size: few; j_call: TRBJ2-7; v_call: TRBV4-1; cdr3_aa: CASSQSGQIYEQYF; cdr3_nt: TGCGCCAGCAGCCAGTCGGGACAGATCTACGAGCAGTACTTC
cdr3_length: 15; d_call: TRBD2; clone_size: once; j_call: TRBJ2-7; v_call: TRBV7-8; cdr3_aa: CASSSWTSGPYEQYF; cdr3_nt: TGTGCCAGCAGCTCCTGGACTAGCGGACCCTACGAGCAGTACTTC
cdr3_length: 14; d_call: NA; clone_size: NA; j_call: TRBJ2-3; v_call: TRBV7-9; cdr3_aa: CASSLWSSTDTQYF; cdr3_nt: TGTGCCAGCAGCTTATGGTCTAGCACAGATACGCAGTATTTT
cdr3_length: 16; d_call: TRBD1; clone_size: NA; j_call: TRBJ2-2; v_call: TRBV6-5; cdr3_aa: CASSYRGTENTGELFF; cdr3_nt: TGTGCCAGCAGTTACCGTGGGACAGAAAACACCGGGGAGCTGTTTTTT
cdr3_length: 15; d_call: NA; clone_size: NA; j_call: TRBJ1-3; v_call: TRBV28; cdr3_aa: CASRAVGPSGNTIYF; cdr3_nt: TGTGCCAGCAGGGCGGTGGGGCCCTCTGGAAACACCATATATTTT
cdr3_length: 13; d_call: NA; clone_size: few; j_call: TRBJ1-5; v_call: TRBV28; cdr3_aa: CASRTLSYQPQHF; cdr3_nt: TGTGCCAGCAGGACCCTGTCGTACCAGCCCCAGCATTTT
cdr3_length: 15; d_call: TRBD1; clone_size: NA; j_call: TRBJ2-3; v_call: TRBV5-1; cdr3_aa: CATETGTGVTDTQYF; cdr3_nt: TGCGCCACCGAAACCGGGACAGGGGTAACAGATACGCAGTATTTT
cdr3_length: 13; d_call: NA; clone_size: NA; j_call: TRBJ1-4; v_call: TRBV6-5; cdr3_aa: CASKSATNEKLFF; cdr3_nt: TGTGCCAGCAAGTCTGCAACTAATGAAAAACTGTTTTTT
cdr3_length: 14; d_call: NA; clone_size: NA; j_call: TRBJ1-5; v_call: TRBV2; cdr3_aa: CASSPWLISQPQHF; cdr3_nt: TGTGCCAGCAGCCCTTGGCTCATTAGTCAGCCCCAGCATTTT